This entry lists 13 T cell receptor beta chains sequenced from one sample in a study of STAT5B mutations in CD4+ large granular lymphocyte leukemia. Here immunoSEQ multiplex PCR was the method, and the copy in TCRdb shows in-frame clones only, minus some. Of tens of thousands of clones listed, 74% are singletons. The sequenced material came from CD4+ T cells from blood buffy coats. The source of these receptors is a human donor in good health.

V usage is TRBV19 and J usage is TRBJ2-4; weak D call: TRBD2 (5 bases). This CDR3 is built from 17 residues. Germline CDR1 reads LNHDA; CDR2 reads SQIVND (reference sequence). V gave up 1 base and J gave up 4 bases, with 17 bases separating them. CDR3 sequence: CASSIGLFSRDKNIQYF. In nucleotides, the CDR3 is TGTGCCAGTAGTATAGGCCTCTTTTCGAGGGATAAAAACATTCAGTACTTC.

The rearrangement uses TRBV6-4 and TRBJ1-1; the D is unclear. V was shortened by 6 bases and J by 1 base, with 12 bases between the two germline ends. The CDR3 spans 14 residues. Germline V gives CDR1 MRHNA, CDR2 SNTAGT. CDR3 coding DNA: TGTGCCAGCAGAGCGGGAGCTTCGAACACTGAAGCTTTCTTT. It translates to CASRAGASNTEAFF.

The chain is built from TRBV5-1 and TRBJ2-7; 15 bases agree with TRBD2. V lost 4 bases to trimming and J lost 4 bases; unmatched junction nucleotides: 3. Germline CDR1 reads SGHRS; CDR2 reads YFSETQ. This CDR3 comprises 15 residues. The CDR3 nucleotides read TGCGCCAGCAGCAGGACTAGCGGGAGGGCGTACGAGCAGTACTTC. This codes for CASSRTSGRAYEQYF.

This clone was seen only a few times. The chain employs TRBV28 and TRBJ1-1; no firm D call. The length of the CDR3 is 13 residues. The germline CDR1 and CDR2 sequences are MDHEN and SYDVKM. Trimming stripped 10 bases from V and 7 bases from J, with 19 bases between. Here the CDR3 DNA reads TGTGCCACCACTAGGAGGGATACCGATGAAGCTTTCTTT. This encodes CATTRRDTDEAFF.

The genes are TRBV30 and TRBJ1-5; no clear D gene. The V gene's germline CDR1 is GTSNPN and CDR2 SVGIG (reference sequence). Trimming stripped 0 bases from V and 4 bases from J, with 10 bases between. The CDR3 has 14 amino acids. The CDR3 loop is CAWSVKQKNQPQHF. DNA for the CDR3: TGTGCCTGGAGTGTTAAGCAGAAAAATCAGCCCCAGCATTTT. Supplemented by reference TRBV30 and TRBJ1-5, the full variable domain reads SQTIHQWPATLVQPVGSPLSLECTVEGTSNPNLYWYRQAAGRGLQLLFYSVGIGQISSEVPQNLSASRPQDRQFILSSKKLLLSDSGFYLCAWSVKQKNQPQHFGDGTRLSIL.

The chain joins TRBV7-9 to TRBJ1-4; D uncertain. Trimming cost V 1 base and J 8 bases, with 11 bases left between them. The CDR3 has 14 amino acids. The germline V gene has CDR1 SEHNR and CDR2 FQNEAQ (reference sequence). DNA of the CDR3: TGTGCCAGCAGCTTAGGTGGACGGTCCGAAAAACTGTTTTTT. Translated, it gives CASSLGGRSEKLFF.

V is TRBV9 and J is TRBJ2-7; D might be TRBD1 (10 bases). V was shortened by 0 bases and J by 5 bases, with 21 bases between the two germline ends. CDR3 length: 17 residues. Germline V CDR1 and CDR2: SGDLS, YYNGEE. CDR3 in DNA: TGTGCCAGCAGCGTAGAAGCGGGAGGACAGGGGGAAGACGAGCAGTACTTC. Encoded protein: CASSVEAGGQGEDEQYF.

The V and J genes are TRBV19 and TRBJ2-5; TRBD1 matches at 8 bases. The CDR3 extends over 14 amino acids. V trimming: 4 bases; J trimming: 5 bases; junction bases outside the gene matches: 6. Germline-derived CDR1 and CDR2 are LNHDA and SQIVND (reference sequence). CDR3 protein: CASSKTGGLETQYF. The CDR3 region has the DNA TGTGCCAGTAGTAAAACAGGGGGACTTGAGACCCAGTACTTC.

The chain is built from TRBV11-3 and TRBJ2-1, with TRBD2 as a possible D gene (6 bases). The V gene lost 5 bases and the J gene lost 6 bases, with 14 bases spanning the gap. This CDR3 comprises 14 residues. Germline CDR1 and CDR2: SGHNT and YENEEA. Here the CDR3 reads CASSPRFGSNEQFF. CDR3 DNA: TGTGCCAGCAGCCCTCGTTTCGGGAGCAATGAGCAGTTCTTC.

This clone was recorded a few times. The chain employs TRBV15 and TRBJ2-2, with D perhaps given as TRBD1 or TRBD2 (5 bases each). CDR3 size: 15 residues. Germline loops: CDR1 LNHNV, CDR2 YYDKDF (reference sequence). Deletions cut 1 base from V and 6 bases from J, with 12 bases between. CDR3 in DNA: TGTGCCACCAGCAGAGCCGGGACGGGGCCCGGGGAGCTGTTTTTT. Its protein is CATSRAGTGPGELFF. Full variable domain (rest looked up from reference TRBV15 and TRBJ2-2): DAMVIQNPRYQVTQFGKPVTLSCSQTLNHNVMYWYQQKSSQAPKLLFHYYDKDFNNEADTPDNFQSRRPNTSFCFLDIRSPGLGDTAMYLCATSRAGTGPGELFFGEGSRLTVL.

This chain connects TRBV9 to TRBJ2-7; 10 bases agree with TRBD2. This CDR3 region has 15 residues. V lost 0 bases and J lost 6; bases outside the gene matches: 6. CDR1 and CDR2 (germline): SGDLS, YYNGEE. CDR3: CASSVALAGEGEQYF. For the CDR3, the DNA is TGTGCCAGCAGCGTAGCTCTAGCGGGAGAAGGCGAGCAGTACTTC.

The V gene is TRBV19, the J gene TRBJ2-2; D remains unclear. The CDR3 loop spans 14 amino acids. Germline V lookup: CDR1 LNHDA, CDR2 SQIVND (reference sequence). Trimming pared 1 base from V and 7 bases from J, leaving 10 bases between. DNA for the CDR3: TGTGCCAGTAGTATAGGGGGTTCGCACGGGGAGCTGTTTTTT. Its translation is CASSIGGSHGELFF.

The chain combines TRBV2 with TRBJ2-3, with D perhaps TRBD2 (5 bases). Germline CDR1 and CDR2: SNHLY and FYNNEI. This CDR3 comprises 14 residues. V was pared by 5 bases and J by 0 bases, with 9 bases between. CDR3 coding DNA: TGTGCCAGCAGTCTACTAGTAAGCACAGATACGCAGTATTTT. Protein product: CASSLLVSTDTQYF.